The clone carrying this T cell receptor (beta chain) appeared a few times. Its antigen is currently unknown. The data are from a study of T cell repertoires in cytomegalovirus infection. Study details: From public TCR beta signatures came an indication of both CMV infection and matching HLA type. Study-level findings and limits: There were HLA-C-restricted CMV-specific TCR beta clonotypes dominating the ex vivo response. Carriage of CMV together with the relevant HLA was identifiable through cumulative public TCR beta family frequency.

The V gene's germline CDR1 is SQVTM and CDR2 ANQGSEA. The V gene lost 4 bases and the J gene lost 8 bases, with 14 bases spanning the gap. The CDR3 has 13 residues. TCRdb processed the reads anew with MiXCR; each CDR3 protein has one entry. The sample carries 300,000 or so distinct CDR3 sequences, about 25% recorded once. This chain connects TRBV29-1 to TRBJ1-4; D uncertain. Sequencing was performed on PBMCs. The sequence came from a human donor in good health (CMV status not recorded). Some clones in this sample may be carry-over from other donors' samples. The CDR3 DNA is TGCAGCGTTGTTCTAACGGTCGGCGAAAAACTGTTTTTT. Residues: CSVVLTVGEKLFF.